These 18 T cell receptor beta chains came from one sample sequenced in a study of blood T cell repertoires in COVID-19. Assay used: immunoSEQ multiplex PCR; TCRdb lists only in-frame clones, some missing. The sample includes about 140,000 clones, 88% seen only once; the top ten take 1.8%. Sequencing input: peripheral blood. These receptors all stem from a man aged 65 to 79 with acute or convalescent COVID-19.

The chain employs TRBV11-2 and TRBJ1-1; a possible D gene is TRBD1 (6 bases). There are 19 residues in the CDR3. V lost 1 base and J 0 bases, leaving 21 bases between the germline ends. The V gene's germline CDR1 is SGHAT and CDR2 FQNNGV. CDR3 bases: TGTGCCAGCAGCTTAGTTGGGGAGTTTCAGGGGCGAGTGAACACTGAAGCTTTCTTT. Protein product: CASSLVGEFQGRVNTEAFF.

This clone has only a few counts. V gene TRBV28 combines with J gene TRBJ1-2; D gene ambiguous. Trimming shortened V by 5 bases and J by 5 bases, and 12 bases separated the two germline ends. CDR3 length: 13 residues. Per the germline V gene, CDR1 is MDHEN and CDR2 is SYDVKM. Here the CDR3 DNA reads TGTGCCAGCAGTCCAGGATTTAGGTATGGCTACACCTTC. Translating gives CASSPGFRYGYTF.

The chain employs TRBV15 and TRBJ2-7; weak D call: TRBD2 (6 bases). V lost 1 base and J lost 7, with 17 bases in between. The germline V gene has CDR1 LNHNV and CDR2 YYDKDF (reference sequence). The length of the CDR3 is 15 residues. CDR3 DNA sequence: TGTGCCACCAGCAGAGTCCGGGAGCCCTCGGGGGAGCAGTACTTC. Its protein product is CATSRVREPSGEQYF.

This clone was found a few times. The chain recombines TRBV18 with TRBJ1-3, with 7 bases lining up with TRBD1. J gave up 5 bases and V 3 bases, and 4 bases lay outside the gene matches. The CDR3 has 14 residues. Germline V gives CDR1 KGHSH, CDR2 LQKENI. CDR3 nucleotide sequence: TGTGCCAGCTCACCGGCACAGGGGAGAAACACCATATATTTT. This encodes CASSPAQGRNTIYF. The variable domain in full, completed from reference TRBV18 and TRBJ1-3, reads NAGVMQNPRHLVRRRGQEARLRCSPMKGHSHVYWYRQLPEEGLKFMVYLQKENIIDESGMPKERFSAEFPKEGPSILRIQQVVRGDSAAYFCASSPAQGRNTIYFGEGSWLTVV.

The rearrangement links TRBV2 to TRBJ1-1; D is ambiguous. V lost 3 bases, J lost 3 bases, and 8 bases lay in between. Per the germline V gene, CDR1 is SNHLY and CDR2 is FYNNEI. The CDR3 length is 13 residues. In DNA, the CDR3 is TGTGCCAGCAGTGACACATATTACACTGAAGCTTTCTTT. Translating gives CASSDTYYTEAFF.

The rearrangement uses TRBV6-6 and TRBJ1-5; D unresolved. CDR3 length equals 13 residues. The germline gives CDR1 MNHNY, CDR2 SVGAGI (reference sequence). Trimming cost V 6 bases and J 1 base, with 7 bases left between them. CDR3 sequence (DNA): TGTGCCAGCAGCGATCGGAGCAATCAGCCCCAGCATTTT. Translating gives CASSDRSNQPQHF.

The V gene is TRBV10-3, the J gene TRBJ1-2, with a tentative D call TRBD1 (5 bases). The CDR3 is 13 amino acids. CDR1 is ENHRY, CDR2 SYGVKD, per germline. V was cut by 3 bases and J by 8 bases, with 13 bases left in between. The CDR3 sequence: CAISDRDGRGYTF. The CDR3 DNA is TGTGCCATCAGTGACAGGGATGGTCGCGGCTACACCTTC.

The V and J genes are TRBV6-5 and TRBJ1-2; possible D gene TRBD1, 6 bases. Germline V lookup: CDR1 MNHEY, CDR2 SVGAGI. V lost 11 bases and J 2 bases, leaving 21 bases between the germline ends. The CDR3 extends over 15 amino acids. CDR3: CAGGGGLTSNYGYTF. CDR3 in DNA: TGTGCCGGGGGGGGCGGCCTCACATCAAACTATGGCTACACCTTC.

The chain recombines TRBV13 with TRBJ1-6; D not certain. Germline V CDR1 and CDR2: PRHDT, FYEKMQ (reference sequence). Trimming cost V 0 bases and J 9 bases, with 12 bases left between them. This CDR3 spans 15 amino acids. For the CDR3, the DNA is TGTGCCAGCAGCTTAGGGGGCCCTACTAGTTCACCCCTCCACTTT. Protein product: CASSLGGPTSSPLHF.

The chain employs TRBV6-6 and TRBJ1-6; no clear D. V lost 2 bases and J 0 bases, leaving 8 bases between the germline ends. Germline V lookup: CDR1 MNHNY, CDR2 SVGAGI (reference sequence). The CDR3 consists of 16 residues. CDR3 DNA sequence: TGTGCCAGCAGTTACGAGCAAAACTCCTATAATTCACCCCTCCACTTT. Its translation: CASSYEQNSYNSPLHF.

The CDR3: CASSLRTSGSWTGELFF. The CDR3 nucleotides are TGTGCCAGTAGTTTACGGACTAGCGGGAGTTGGACCGGGGAGCTGTTTTTT. The chain uses TRBV19 and TRBJ2-2, with TRBD2 matching 13 bases. CDR1 is LNHDA and CDR2 is SQIVND in the germline V gene (reference sequence). The CDR3 totals 17 residues. The ends lost 5 bases at V and 5 bases at J; junction bases unmatched: 8.

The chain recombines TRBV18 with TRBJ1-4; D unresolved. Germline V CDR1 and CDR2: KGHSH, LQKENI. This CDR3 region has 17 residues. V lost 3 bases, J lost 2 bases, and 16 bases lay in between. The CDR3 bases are TGTGCCAGCTCACCTCAAGAGGGTGTGGGTACTAATGAAAAACTGTTTTTT. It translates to CASSPQEGVGTNEKLFF.

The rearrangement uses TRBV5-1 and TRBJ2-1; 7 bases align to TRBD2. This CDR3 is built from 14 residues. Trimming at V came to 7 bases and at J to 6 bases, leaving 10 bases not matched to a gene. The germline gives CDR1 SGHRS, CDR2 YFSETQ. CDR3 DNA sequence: TGCGCCAGCTTTCGACTAGCTGACTCCAATGAGCAGTTCTTC. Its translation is CASFRLADSNEQFF.

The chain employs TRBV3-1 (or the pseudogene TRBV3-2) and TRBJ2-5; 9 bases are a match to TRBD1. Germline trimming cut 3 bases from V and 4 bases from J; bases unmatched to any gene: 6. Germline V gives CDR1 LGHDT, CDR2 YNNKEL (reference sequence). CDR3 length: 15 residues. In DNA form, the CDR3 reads TGTGCCAGCAGCCAGCTGGACAGGGGCCGAGAGACCCAGTACTTC. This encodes CASSQLDRGRETQYF.

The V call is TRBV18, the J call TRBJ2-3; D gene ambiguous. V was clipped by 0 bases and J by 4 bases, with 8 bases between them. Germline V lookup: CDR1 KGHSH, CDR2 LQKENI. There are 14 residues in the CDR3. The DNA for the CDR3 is TGTGCCAGCTCACCACCCCAGTTCCCAGATACGCAGTATTTT. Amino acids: CASSPPQFPDTQYF.

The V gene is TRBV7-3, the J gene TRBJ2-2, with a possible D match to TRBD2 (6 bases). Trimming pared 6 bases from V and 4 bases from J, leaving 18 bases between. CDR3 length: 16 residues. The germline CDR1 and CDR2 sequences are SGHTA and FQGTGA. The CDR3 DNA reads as TGTGCCAGCAGGGGGGGACTTGGCCCGGCCACCGGGGAGCTGTTTTTT. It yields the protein CASRGGLGPATGELFF. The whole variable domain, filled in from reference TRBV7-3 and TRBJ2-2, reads GAGVSQTPSNKVTEKGKYVELRCDPISGHTALYWYRQSLGQGPEFLIYFQGTGAADDSGLPNDRFFAVRPEGSVSTLKIQRTERGDSAVYLCASRGGLGPATGELFFGEGSRLTVL.

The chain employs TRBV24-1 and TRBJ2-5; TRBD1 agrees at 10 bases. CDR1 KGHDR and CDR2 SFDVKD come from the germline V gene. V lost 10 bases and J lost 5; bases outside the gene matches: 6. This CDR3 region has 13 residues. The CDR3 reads CATRQGANETQYF. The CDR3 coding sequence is TGTGCCACGAGACAGGGGGCGAATGAGACCCAGTACTTC.

This CDR3 reads CASSDSLVLNEQYF. The CDR3 coding sequence is TGTGCCAGCAGTGACTCGTTAGTTCTTAACGAGCAGTACTTC. J is TRBJ2-7 and V is TRBV6-4; no definite D call. Trimming took off 0 bases at V and 5 bases at J, with 11 bases between the two ends. Germline V gene sequence: CDR1 MRHNA, CDR2 SNTAGT. The CDR3 extends over 14 amino acids.